This T cell receptor beta chain was captured in a study of blood T cell repertoires in COVID-19. Across the whole study: Researchers got acute and convalescent COVID-19 samples from the United States, Italy and Spain. Nucleic acid was either cDNA or gDNA, and it came from T cells, B-cell-depleted T cells, or PBMCs.

Authors' processing steps: Amplifying reference gene primers gave estimates of nucleated cell counts. The method was immunoSEQ multiplex PCR; TCRdb's version includes in-frame clones alone and lacks a portion of them. That table is the source of V, J and clone size, and D and trimming were worked out from the DNA. Of around 180,000 clones listed, 65% to 90% are singletons. This CDR3 has 16 amino acids. With 5 bases removed from V and 0 bases from J, the gap between germline ends came to 14 bases. Germline V lookup: CDR1 SGHNT, CDR2 YENEEA. The TCR comes from a human donor in a cohort sampled during active COVID-19. Sequencing was carried out using peripheral blood. V usage is TRBV11-3 and J usage is TRBJ2-1; D is perhaps TRBD2 (5 bases). The CDR3 nucleotides are TGTGCCAGCAGCGCTAGCCTGGACCCCTCCTACAATGAGCAGTTCTTC. It translates to CASSASLDPSYNEQFF.